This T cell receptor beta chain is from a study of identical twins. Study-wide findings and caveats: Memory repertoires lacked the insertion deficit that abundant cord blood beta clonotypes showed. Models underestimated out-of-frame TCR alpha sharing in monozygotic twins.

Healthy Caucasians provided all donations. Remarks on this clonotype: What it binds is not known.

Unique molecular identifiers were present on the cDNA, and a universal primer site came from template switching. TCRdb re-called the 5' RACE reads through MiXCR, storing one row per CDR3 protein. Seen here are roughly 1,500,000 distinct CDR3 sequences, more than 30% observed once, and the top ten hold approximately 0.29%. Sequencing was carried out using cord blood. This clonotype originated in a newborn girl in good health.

The CDR3 coding sequence is TGTGCCAGCATCCTAGGTTACTCCTACAATGAGCAGTTCTTC. This gives the protein CASILGYSYNEQFF. The chain couples TRBV7-8 to TRBJ2-1, with D hard to call. Germline values: CDR1 SGHVS, CDR2 FQNEAQ. Trimming removed 7 bases from V and 0 bases from J, with 10 bases in between. The CDR3 runs to 14 residues.